This is a list of T cell receptor beta chains from one sample in a study of T cell changes during pregnancy in multiple sclerosis. Sequenced by immunoSEQ multiplex PCR; TCRdb stores in-frame clones only, minus some. Among about 56,000 clones listed, around nine tenths were seen once. Specimen: peripheral blood from another person, used as feeder cells. These TCRs come from a human donor whose cells served as feeder cells for cultures in a pregnancy study. Each CDR3 is given with its conserved first and last residue. The D gene is left open where the match is weak. Clone size is shown for a subset of rows, as once, few, many or a class of expanded clone.

d_call j_call clone_size v_call cdr3_nt cdr3_aa
- TRBJ2-6 - TRBV27 TGTGCCAGCAGTGGTTATACGCTACAAAGTCGGGCCAACGTCCTGACTTTC CASSGYTLQSRANVLTF
- TRBJ2-7 medium-sized TRBV7-6 TGTGCCAGCAGCTTAGAATATAACGGCGTGCGTGGAGGATACGAGCAGTACTTC CASSLEYNGVRGGYEQYF
- TRBJ1-3 - TRBV30 TGTGCCTGGAGTGTAGGTCTCTCTGGAAACACCATATATTTT CAWSVGLSGNTIYF
- TRBJ2-1 - TRBV5-1 TGCGCCAGCAGCTTGGGTAGTTCTGGGTTAATCAATGAGCAGTTCTTC CASSLGSSGLINEQFF
TRBD1 TRBJ1-4 - TRBV15 TGTGCCACCAGCAGACAAGACAGGGTAGGCGAAAAACTGTTTTTT CATSRQDRVGEKLFF
- TRBJ2-3 - TRBV7-2 TGTGCCAGCAGCTTAGATCTGGGAACGCAGTATTTT CASSLDLGTQYF
- TRBJ1-4 - TRBV18 TGTGCCAGCTCACCGCGGCGAGGTGAAAAACTGTTTTTT CASSPRRGEKLFF
- TRBJ1-5 - TRBV2 TGTGCCTCCAGTTTCAGAGGGGACACCGACCGGGAGCCCCAGCATTTT CASSFRGDTDREPQHF
- TRBJ1-1 - TRBV7-2 TGTGCCAGCAGCCCACCCCCGGGGCAGGGGCTGGGCACTGAAGCTTTCTTT CASSPPPGQGLGTEAFF
- TRBJ2-3 - TRBV12-1 TGTGCCAGCAGCCACCCGGACCGAAGACCCACAGATACGCAGTATTTT CASSHPDRRPTDTQYF
- TRBJ2-7 few TRBV4-1 TGCGCCAGCAGCCAGAACAGGGCCTCCGAGCAGTACTTC CASSQNRASEQYF
- TRBJ1-2 - TRBV5-4 TGTGCCAGCAGCTTAGAGAACGAAAATGGCTACACCTTC CASSLENENGYTF
- TRBJ1-2 - TRBV28 TGTGCCAGCAGTCTCGAGACAGTTAACTATGGCTACACCTTC CASSLETVNYGYTF
TRBD1 TRBJ2-1 - TRBV12-5 TGTGCTAGTGTAGGTCAGGGGGCTAGTAATGAGCAGTTCTTC CASVGQGASNEQFF
- TRBJ2-1 - TRBV6-6 TGTGCCAGCAGTCAGAACAATGAGCAGTTCTTC CASSQNNEQFF
TRBD1 TRBJ2-5 - TRBV6-1 TGTGCCACCCTCAAGACAGGGGGAGAGACCCAGTACTTC CATLKTGGETQYF
- TRBJ1-5 few TRBV9 TGTGCCAGCAGCGTCGGTCCAGGGGGCAATCAGCCCCAGCATTTT CASSVGPGGNQPQHF
- TRBJ2-7 - TRBV6-1 TGTGCCAGCAGTTTACGTTCGAGGGCTAGCGAGCAGTACTTC CASSLRSRASEQYF
- TRBJ2-1 - TRBV2 TGTGCCAGCAGTGAAGCACCTTCGGGTGCTCAAGGAGGCAATGAGCAGTTCTTC CASSEAPSGAQGGNEQFF
- TRBJ2-7 - TRBV6-1 TGTGCCAGCACCTACAAGGGGGTTCACGAGCAGTACTTC CASTYKGVHEQYF
- TRBJ2-1 - TRBV4-3 TGCGCCAGCAGCCTAGAGTGGGCCACCTACAATGAGCAGTTCTTC CASSLEWATYNEQFF
- TRBJ2-5 - TRBV15 TGTGCCACCAGCATAGGGACGGCAAAAGAGACCCAGTACTTC CATSIGTAKETQYF
- TRBJ2-5 - TRBV18 TGTGCCAGCTCACCCCAAGAGACCCAGTACTTC CASSPQETQYF
TRBD1 TRBJ2-5 - TRBV5-5 TGTGCCAGCAGCTTGGAGGGGACAGGGTCGGAGACCCAGTACTTC CASSLEGTGSETQYF
- TRBJ1-2 - TRBV19 TGTGCCAGTAGTATCGGGACAAGTTATGGCTACACCTTC CASSIGTSYGYTF
- TRBJ2-6 - TRBV7-7 TGTGCCAGCGGTGACGGTCCCTCTGGGGCCAACGTCCTGACTTTC CASGDGPSGANVLTF
- TRBJ2-2 - TRBV9 TGTGCCAGCAGCGTAGGGGGCCACACCGGGGAGCTGTTTTTT CASSVGGHTGELFF
- TRBJ1-2 - TRBV2 TGTGCCAGCCTGACAGGTCAGATGATCAACTTATATGGCTACACCTTC CASLTGQMINLYGYTF
TRBD1 TRBJ2-7 - TRBV30 TGTGCCTGGGCGACAGGGAACTCCTACGAGCAGTACTTC CAWATGNSYEQYF
- TRBJ2-7 - TRBV15 TGTGCCACCAGCAGAGATCGTCACTACGAGCAGTACTTC CATSRDRHYEQYF
- TRBJ1-6 few TRBV6-5 TGTGCCAGCAGTTATGGGTCGTTGGGGGGTTCACCCCTCCACTTT CASSYGSLGGSPLHF
TRBD2 TRBJ2-7 - TRBV29-1 TGCAGCGTTGAGCGGGAGTCTAGCGGGGGCGAGCAGTACTTC CSVERESSGGEQYF
TRBD1 TRBJ1-2 - TRBV13 TGTGCCAGCAGCCACCGGACAGGGGGCATTGGCTACACCTTC CASSHRTGGIGYTF
TRBD1 TRBJ2-1 - TRBV9 TGTGCCAGCAGCGGGGACAGGGGGCACTTTGAGCAGTTCTTC CASSGDRGHFEQFF
- TRBJ2-7 - TRBV30 TGTGCCTGGAGAAGCCCGGGGGCCTGGGACGAGCAGTACTTC CAWRSPGAWDEQYF
- TRBJ1-2 few TRBV5-4 TGTGCCAGCAGCTTGAATGGGCCAACCAAACCTATAGGCTATGGCTACACCTTC CASSLNGPTKPIGYGYTF
TRBD2 TRBJ2-3 - TRBV4-2 TGTGCCAGCAGGGGACTAGCGGTCACAGATACGCAGTATTTT CASRGLAVTDTQYF
- TRBJ1-1 - TRBV6-1 TGTGCCAGCAGACAGGGCTTGAACACTGAAGCTTTCTTT CASRQGLNTEAFF
TRBD1 TRBJ2-2 - TRBV11-2 TGTGCCAGCAGACTACAGGGGGGCAGGACCGGGGAGCTGTTTTTT CASRLQGGRTGELFF
- TRBJ1-1 - TRBV27 TGTGCCAGCAGTTCCTATCGACGGGGGGCTAGCACTGAAGCTTTCTTT CASSSYRRGASTEAFF
- TRBJ2-5 once TRBV28 TGTGCCAGCAGCCGCCGAAGGGTATCAGAGACCCAGTACTTC CASSRRRVSETQYF
- TRBJ1-1 - TRBV19 TGTGCCAGTAGTATGGGGAGGGTGAGCACTGAAGCTTTCTTT CASSMGRVSTEAFF
- TRBJ2-7 - TRBV5-6 TGTGCCAGCAGCTTGGGTTTTTACGAGCAGTACTTC CASSLGFYEQYF
- TRBJ1-4 - TRBV13 TGTGCCAGCAGCCCTGGGCGCCGGCAGCTTACTAATGAAAAACTGTTTTTT CASSPGRRQLTNEKLFF
- TRBJ1-3 - TRBV6-5 TGTGCCAGCAGTCTCATAGGTCCGGGAAACACCATATATTTT CASSLIGPGNTIYF
- TRBJ2-3 - TRBV5-4 TGTGCCAGCAGCTTGTGGGGTGGCACAGATACGCAGTATTTT CASSLWGGTDTQYF
- TRBJ1-2 once TRBV28 TGTGCCAGCAGTCGTGATGACTTGGAGACAGAGACCTATGGCTACACCTTC CASSRDDLETETYGYTF
- TRBJ1-2 - TRBV6-1 TGTGCCAGCAGGAACGAGAACTATGGCTACACCTTC CASRNENYGYTF
- TRBJ1-5 few TRBV2 TGTGCCAGCGGCAACTTGAGGGGCAATCAGCCCCAGCATTTT CASGNLRGNQPQHF
- TRBJ1-2 - TRBV12-5 TGTGCTAGTGGTTTGGGAACCAGGACTAACTATGGCTACACCTTC CASGLGTRTNYGYTF
- TRBJ1-5 - TRBV5-1 TGCGCCAGCAGCCCGGGACCGAGCAATCAGCCCCAGCATTTT CASSPGPSNQPQHF
TRBD1 TRBJ2-5 - TRBV6-5 TGTGCCAGCAGTTACGAATTAGGGGGCACCAAAGAGACCCAGTACTTC CASSYELGGTKETQYF
- TRBJ1-1 - TRBV21-1 TGTGCCAGCAGCAAATCGGAGAACACTGAAGCTTTCTTT CASSKSENTEAFF
- TRBJ1-2 - TRBV9 TGTGCCAGCAGCGAGGGAGGGAGTGCGATTTATGGCTACACCTTC CASSEGGSAIYGYTF
TRBD1 TRBJ1-1 - TRBV11-3 TGTGCCAGCAGCTTAACAGGGGATACTGAAGCTTTCTTT CASSLTGDTEAFF
TRBD2 TRBJ2-5 once TRBV7-9 TGTGCCAGCACCATTCCCGGGGGGCAAGAGACCCAGTACTTC CASTIPGGQETQYF
TRBD1 TRBJ1-1 - TRBV2 TGTGCCAGCATTCGGACAGGGGGAAGCACTGAAGCTTTCTTT CASIRTGGSTEAFF